The sequence of this T cell receptor beta chain was determined in a study of identical twins. TCRdb ran MiXCR on the 5' RACE reads and lists one entry per CDR3 protein. This sample has 550,000 to 700,000 distinct CDR3 sequences, with around 21% found just once. Broader study findings: The presence of invariant MAIT and iNKT cells could partly confound analyses of zero-insertion sequences.

About this clonotype: Its target is not known.

Germline CDR1 SGHVS, CDR2 FQNEAQ. V lost 5 bases and J 8 bases, leaving 7 bases between the germline ends. This CDR3 has 11 residues. This sample also belongs to another study, concerning T cells expressing NK-cell markers.

The sample comprised PBMCs. This chain links TRBV7-8 with TRBJ1-3; D is unresolved. The clonotype was recovered from a woman younger than 35 in good health. The DNA of the CDR3 is TGTGCCAGCAGCATAGGGCACACCATATATTTT. Protein sequence: CASSIGHTIYF.